Below are 21 T cell receptor beta chains sequenced from a single sample in a study of blood T cell repertoires in COVID-19. The method was immunoSEQ multiplex PCR; TCRdb's version includes in-frame clones alone and lacks a portion of them. The table includes roughly 270,000 clones, around 90% detected once. The source material was peripheral blood. The receptors come from a young man with active or convalescent COVID-19.

The chain uses TRBV18 and TRBJ1-5; D is undetermined. Trimming cost V 2 bases and J 1 base, with 9 bases left between them. Per germline, CDR1 KGHSH and CDR2 LQKENI. The CDR3 loop spans 15 amino acids. The CDR3 protein is CASSPYGESNQPQHF. The CDR3 nucleotides read TGTGCCAGCTCACCATACGGGGAGAGCAATCAGCCCCAGCATTTT. The entire variable domain, with the rest obtained from reference TRBV18 and TRBJ1-5, is as follows: NAGVMQNPRHLVRRRGQEARLRCSPMKGHSHVYWYRQLPEEGLKFMVYLQKENIIDESGMPKERFSAEFPKEGPSILRIQQVVRGDSAAYFCASSPYGESNQPQHFGDGTRLSIL.

The V and J genes are TRBV4-1 and TRBJ2-5, with 16 bases matching TRBD2. The CDR3 is made up of 20 amino acids. The trim removed 4 bases at V and 2 bases at J, leaving 13 bases unmatched. CDR1 is MGHRA and CDR2 is YSYEKL in the germline V gene. CDR3 sequence (DNA): TGCGCCAGCAGCCTACCCCCTCCGGGACTAGCGGGGGGGCGGCAAGAGACCCAGTACTTC. It translates to CASSLPPPGLAGGRQETQYF.

V gene TRBV18 combines with J gene TRBJ2-7; 8 positions agree with TRBD1. The CDR3 extends over 15 amino acids. Germline V gives CDR1 KGHSH, CDR2 LQKENI. The ends lost 3 bases at V and 2 bases at J; junction bases unmatched: 6. Written as DNA, the CDR3 is TGTGCCAGCTCACCGGGACAGGCAAATACCTACGAGCAGTACTTC. Its protein product is CASSPGQANTYEQYF.

J is TRBJ2-1 and V is TRBV9; weak D call: TRBD2 (6 bases). The CDR3 loop spans 15 amino acids. V lost 0 bases and J 3 bases, leaving 10 bases between the germline ends. Germline lookup yields CDR1 SGDLS and CDR2 YYNGEE. Here the CDR3 DNA reads TGTGCCAGCAGCGTAGGGGGGGATTTCTACAATGAGCAGTTCTTC. Residues: CASSVGGDFYNEQFF.

The chain employs TRBV6-5 and TRBJ2-3; perhaps TRBD1 as D (5 bases). This CDR3 comprises 14 residues. V was clipped by 6 bases and J by 5 bases, with 15 bases between them. Germline values: CDR1 MNHEY, CDR2 SVGAGI. For the CDR3, the DNA is TGTGCCAGCAGAAACCCGACAGCCGGAGATACGCAGTATTTT. It is translated as CASRNPTAGDTQYF.

CDR3 in DNA: TGTGCCAGCAGCTTAGGGTTTAGTGGCTACACCTTC. This codes for CASSLGFSGYTF. The gene calls are TRBV11-2 and TRBJ1-2; D gene uncertain. Germline CDR1 SGHAT, CDR2 FQNNGV. V was clipped by 1 base and J by 7 bases, with 7 bases between them. The CDR3 length is 12 residues. Full variable domain (remainder filled in from reference TRBV11-2 and TRBJ1-2): EAGVAQSPRYKIIEKRQSVAFWCNPISGHATLYWYQQILGQGPKLLIQFQNNGVVDDSQLPKDRFSAERLKGVDSTLKIQPAKLEDSAVYLCASSLGFSGYTFGSGTRLTVV.

This clone was found once. This CDR3 reads CASSVAGANYEQYF. In nucleotides, the CDR3 is TGTGCCAGCTCGGTGGCAGGGGCTAACTACGAGCAGTACTTC. V is TRBV18 and J is TRBJ2-7; possibly TRBD1 for D (6 bases). The CDR3 sequence is 14 residues long. V lost 6 bases to trimming and J lost 3 bases, with 15 bases between them. From germline, CDR1 is KGHSH and CDR2 LQKENI. The full variable domain, with the rest looked up from reference TRBV18 and TRBJ2-7, is NAGVMQNPRHLVRRRGQEARLRCSPMKGHSHVYWYRQLPEEGLKFMVYLQKENIIDESGMPKERFSAEFPKEGPSILRIQQVVRGDSAAYFCASSVAGANYEQYFGPGTRLTVT.

This chain uses TRBV9 with TRBJ1-2; 9 bases map to TRBD1. The germline CDR1 and CDR2 sequences are SGDLS and YYNGEE. The CDR3 covers 15 residues. V lost 4 bases to trimming and J lost 7 bases; unmatched junction nucleotides: 11. CDR3 nucleotide sequence: TGTGCCAGCAGCCCAACCGACAGGGGGACGAGTGGCTACACCTTC. Its protein product is CASSPTDRGTSGYTF.

J is TRBJ2-2 and V is TRBV6-5; perhaps TRBD1 as D (6 bases). Germline V CDR1 and CDR2: MNHEY, SVGAGI. The CDR3 contains 15 residues. Trimming took 2 bases from V and 7 from J, leaving 14 bases between them. The CDR3 nucleotides read TGTGCCAGCAGTTACGCTCAGGGGTTTGGCGGGGAGCTGTTTTTT. It is translated as CASSYAQGFGGELFF.

The chain uses TRBV11-2 and TRBJ2-7; D may be TRBD1 (6 bases). The CDR3 sequence is 17 residues long. Trimming stripped 2 bases from V and 1 base from J, with 18 bases between. CDR1 SGHAT and CDR2 FQNNGV come from the germline V gene. The CDR3 is CASSLSTGPLVSYEQYF. The CDR3 nucleotides read TGTGCCAGCAGCTTATCGACAGGCCCCCTAGTATCCTACGAGCAGTACTTC.

This clone was seen once. This chain connects TRBV27 to TRBJ2-6; 8 bases are shared with TRBD1. CDR3 length: 17 residues. Germline values: CDR1 MNHEY, CDR2 SMNVEV (reference sequence). The V gene end was trimmed by 6 bases and the J gene end by 0 bases; junction bases not matched to a gene: 7. The CDR3 spells CASREGQVHSGANVLTF. The DNA of the CDR3 is TGTGCCAGCAGAGAGGGACAGGTTCACTCTGGGGCCAACGTCCTGACTTTC.

V is TRBV20-1 and J is TRBJ1-2, with D maybe TRBD1 (6 bases). CDR1 is DFQATT and CDR2 is SNEGSKA in the germline V gene (reference sequence). V gave up 3 bases and J gave up 4 bases, with 15 bases separating them. CDR3 length: 14 amino acids. CDR3 in amino acids: CSASDVRGIYGYTF. The CDR3 DNA is TGCAGTGCTAGTGACGTCAGGGGAATCTATGGCTACACCTTC.

The V and J genes are TRBV6-2 or TRBV6-3 and TRBJ2-3; TRBD2 agrees at 9 bases. The germline V gene encodes CDR1 MNHEY and CDR2 SVGEGT. The length of the CDR3 is 15 residues. V gave up 4 bases and J gave up 2 bases; unmatched junction bases: 4. The DNA for the CDR3 is TGTGCCAGCAGTTTGAGCGGGGGGCTCACAGATACGCAGTATTTT. The encoded protein is CASSLSGGLTDTQYF.

The chain joins TRBV19 to TRBJ2-5, with D maybe TRBD1 (6 bases). Germline lookup yields CDR1 LNHDA and CDR2 SQIVND (reference sequence). The CDR3 has 13 amino acids. V lost 6 bases, J lost 0 bases, and 8 bases lay in between. Here the CDR3 DNA reads TGTGCCAGTAGGGACAGTAACCAAGAGACCCAGTACTTC. It codes for CASRDSNQETQYF.

This chain links TRBV27 with TRBJ2-4; D perhaps matches TRBD2 (6 bases). The CDR3 totals 12 residues. The germline V gene encodes CDR1 MNHEY and CDR2 SMNVEV (reference sequence). Trimming left V 3 bases short and J 8 bases short, with 8 bases between. As DNA, the CDR3 is TGTGCCAGCAGTTTGACGGGGGACATTCAGTACTTC. It is translated as CASSLTGDIQYF.

V and J are TRBV7-9 and TRBJ2-2; D uncertain. Trimming took 1 base from V and 2 from J, leaving 14 bases between them. CDR3 length: 17 amino acids. Germline loops: CDR1 SEHNR, CDR2 FQNEAQ (reference sequence). The CDR3 bases are TGTGCCAGCAGCTTAGAGGCTAGAGTGTTTAACACCGGGGAGCTGTTTTTT. It specifies CASSLEARVFNTGELFF.

V usage is TRBV25-1 and J usage is TRBJ1-2; TRBD1 might be the D (5 bases). Per germline, CDR1 MGHDK and CDR2 SYGVNS. V lost 3 bases to trimming and J lost 2 bases, with 16 bases between them. The CDR3 runs to 16 residues. CDR3 loop: CASSESGRGQNYGYTF. The CDR3 DNA sequence: TGTGCCAGCAGTGAGTCGGGGAGGGGTCAGAACTATGGCTACACCTTC.

V usage is TRBV6-1 and J usage is TRBJ1-4; 9 positions match TRBD1. V shed 1 base and J 8 bases; nucleotides not matched to a gene: 8. The CDR3 spans 16 residues. From germline, CDR1 is MNHNS and CDR2 SASEGT. The CDR3 reads CASSEGGGTGYEKLFF. As DNA, the CDR3 is TGTGCCAGCAGTGAAGGGGGGGGGACAGGGTACGAAAAACTGTTTTTT.

This clone appeared a single time. The rearrangement uses TRBV3-1 (or the pseudogene TRBV3-2) and TRBJ1-2; possibly TRBD1 for D (5 bases). The germline V gene has CDR1 LGHDT and CDR2 YNNKEL (reference sequence). V lost 0 bases and J 0 bases, leaving 11 bases between the germline ends. This CDR3 contains 16 residues. The CDR3 region has the DNA TGTGCCAGCAGCCAAGACTACAGGCATCCTAACTATGGCTACACCTTC. The encoded protein is CASSQDYRHPNYGYTF.

The V and J genes are TRBV10-2 and TRBJ1-3; a possible D gene is TRBD1 (6 bases). There are 12 residues in the CDR3. V gave up 6 bases and J gave up 5 bases, with 8 bases separating them. Germline CDR1 WSHSY, CDR2 SAAADI. The CDR3 spells CASRDRRNTIYF. CDR3 DNA: TGCGCCAGCAGGGACAGAAGAAACACCATATATTTT.

This clone occurred once. CDR3: CASSVKNTEAFF. The DNA for the CDR3 is TGTGCCAGCAGTGTTAAGAACACTGAAGCTTTCTTT. This rearrangement joins TRBV11-2 to TRBJ1-1; D is unresolved. The CDR3 is made up of 12 amino acids. V lost 6 bases and J 1 base, leaving 6 bases between the germline ends. Germline CDR1 is SGHAT and CDR2 is FQNNGV.